Listed below are T cell receptor beta chains from one sample, sequenced in a study of control samples from healthy donors and cancer patients. The table came from immunoSEQ multiplex PCR; TCRdb's copy has only in-frame clones and leaves some out. The table includes approximately 230,000 clones, approximately 80% detected once. The sample consisted of PBMCs. The source is a woman between 55 and 75 years old with lung cancer. Both conserved end residues are part of each CDR3. Fields, in order: J gene, V gene, D gene, clone size, CDR3 DNA, CDR3 protein. The D gene is left open where the match is weak. Clone size appears in some rows only: once, few, many, or a class for an expanded clone.

J: TRBJ2-6
V: TRBV19
D: TRBD1
size: .
DNA: TGTGCCAGTAGTGAAAGGACAGGTTTGGGCTCTGGGGCCAACGTCCTGACTTTC
CDR3: CASSERTGLGSGANVLTF

J: TRBJ2-2
V: TRBV11-2
D: TRBD2
size: .
DNA: TGTGCCAGCAGCTTGCTCGGGACTAGCGGGAGGAGCCCCGGGGAGCTGTTTTTT
CDR3: CASSLLGTSGRSPGELFF

J: TRBJ2-5
V: TRBV7-9
D: .
size: .
DNA: TGTGCCAGCAGCCAGTCGGAGTCAGGGGCAACGAAGACCCAGTACTTC
CDR3: CASSQSESGATKTQYF

J: TRBJ1-2
V: TRBV30
D: .
size: .
DNA: TGTGCCTGGAGTGGCAGTTATGGCTACACCTTC
CDR3: CAWSGSYGYTF

J: TRBJ1-2
V: TRBV11-2
D: .
size: .
DNA: TGTGCCAGCAGCTTAGCTGAGGGGCACTATGGCTACACCTTC
CDR3: CASSLAEGHYGYTF

J: TRBJ2-7
V: TRBV3-1/TRBV3-2
D: .
size: .
DNA: TGTGCCAGCAGCCAGCGGGGCGGGGGCAACTCCTACGAGCAGTACTTC
CDR3: CASSQRGGGNSYEQYF

J: TRBJ2-1
V: TRBV7-2
D: TRBD2
size: .
DNA: TGTGCCAGCAGCTTATGGACTAGCGGAAGCTCCTACAATGAGCAGTTCTTC
CDR3: CASSLWTSGSSYNEQFF

J: TRBJ1-1
V: TRBV18
D: TRBD1
size: .
DNA: TGTGCCAGCTCACCACGGACAGGGGTTGACACTGAAGCTTTCTTT
CDR3: CASSPRTGVDTEAFF

J: TRBJ2-5
V: TRBV3-1/TRBV3-2
D: .
size: many
DNA: TGTGCCAGCAGCCTTGGGGGCGCCCGTACCGGGACCCAGTACTTC
CDR3: CASSLGGARTGTQYF

J: TRBJ2-7
V: TRBV5-4
D: .
size: .
DNA: TGTGCCAGCAGCTCGGGACAAAGTCGGACCTACGAGCAGTACTTC
CDR3: CASSSGQSRTYEQYF

J: TRBJ1-6
V: TRBV4-1
D: TRBD1
size: .
DNA: TGCGCCAGCAGCCAAGACACAGGGGAGGGGTTACCCCTCCACTTT
CDR3: CASSQDTGEGLPLHF

J: TRBJ1-5
V: TRBV4-1
D: .
size: .
DNA: TGCGCCAGCAGCCAAGGGAGTTTGGGTAATCAGCCCCAGCATTTT
CDR3: CASSQGSLGNQPQHF

J: TRBJ2-1
V: TRBV9
D: TRBD2
size: .
DNA: TGTGCCAGCAGCGTAGGGCCTAGCGGGGGGGCCCCGGATGAGCAGTTCTTC
CDR3: CASSVGPSGGAPDEQFF

J: TRBJ1-2
V: TRBV19
D: .
size: .
DNA: TGTGCCAGCGGCCGCGGGGAGGAATGGTATGGCTACACCTTC
CDR3: CASGRGEEWYGYTF

J: TRBJ2-7
V: TRBV5-1
D: TRBD2
size: .
DNA: TGCGCCAGCAGCTTGGAAGCGGGAGAGTATTCCGAGCAGTACTTC
CDR3: CASSLEAGEYSEQYF

J: TRBJ1-6
V: TRBV28
D: .
size: .
DNA: TGTGCCAGCAGTTTGTGGGGTAGTTCACCCCTCCACTTT
CDR3: CASSLWGSSPLHF

J: TRBJ1-2
V: TRBV6-5
D: .
size: few
DNA: TGTGCCAGCAGTTATAGCAGGGAGGACTATGGCTACACCTTC
CDR3: CASSYSREDYGYTF

J: TRBJ1-1
V: TRBV20-1
D: .
size: .
DNA: TGCAGTGCTGGTGCAGGGAACACTGAAGCTTTCTTT
CDR3: CSAGAGNTEAFF

J: TRBJ1-2
V: TRBV25-1
D: .
size: once
DNA: TGTGCCAGCAGTGAAACCGCGTTACAGTCCCATGGCTACACCTTC
CDR3: CASSETALQSHGYTF

J: TRBJ2-3
V: TRBV5-1
D: .
size: .
DNA: TGCGCCAGCAGCTTGGGACGGACCTCCCCAAAAGATACGCAGTATTTT
CDR3: CASSLGRTSPKDTQYF

J: TRBJ2-5
V: TRBV6-1
D: TRBD2
size: .
DNA: TGTGCCAGCAGTGAAGCCACTAGCGGGAGAGGGAAAGAGACCCAGTACTTC
CDR3: CASSEATSGRGKETQYF

J: TRBJ1-6
V: TRBV19
D: TRBD1
size: few
DNA: TGTGCCAGTAACGGACAGGGGGCATCTTCACCCCTCCACTTT
CDR3: CASNGQGASSPLHF

J: TRBJ2-7
V: TRBV5-5
D: TRBD1
size: .
DNA: TGTGCCAGCAGCTTCGGGACAGGGTTTCCCGACGAGCAGTACTTC
CDR3: CASSFGTGFPDEQYF

J: TRBJ1-5
V: TRBV12-3/TRBV12-4
D: .
size: .
DNA: TGTGCCAGCAGTCGGGCCCACAATCAGCCCCAGCATTTT
CDR3: CASSRAHNQPQHF

J: TRBJ1-4
V: TRBV2
D: .
size: .
DNA: TGTGCCAGCACAGGGTCAACTAATGAAAAACTGTTTTTT
CDR3: CASTGSTNEKLFF

J: TRBJ1-5
V: TRBV6-4
D: .
size: .
DNA: TGTGCCAGCAGTGACCCCATTCGACCCCAGCATTTT
CDR3: CASSDPIRPQHF

J: TRBJ1-1
V: TRBV6-5
D: TRBD1
size: .
DNA: TGTGCCAGCAGTTACTCAGGGACAGGGTTCACTGAAGCTTTCTTT
CDR3: CASSYSGTGFTEAFF

J: TRBJ1-6
V: TRBV27
D: .
size: .
DNA: TGTGCCAGCAGTTTAGCAGGACATGGGAATTCACCCCTCCACTTT
CDR3: CASSLAGHGNSPLHF

J: TRBJ2-6
V: TRBV7-3
D: TRBD2
size: .
DNA: TGTGCCAGCAGCCCCCTCGGACTAGCGGGGACTGGGGCCAACGTCCTGACTTTC
CDR3: CASSPLGLAGTGANVLTF

J: TRBJ2-1
V: TRBV19
D: TRBD2
size: .
DNA: TGTGCCAGTAGTATCGCCGTAGCGGGGTCCTACAATGAGCAGTTCTTC
CDR3: CASSIAVAGSYNEQFF

J: TRBJ1-2
V: TRBV5-1
D: .
size: .
DNA: TGCGCCAGCAGCTTGGCCAGGGCGGCCTATGGCTACACCTTC
CDR3: CASSLARAAYGYTF

J: TRBJ2-1
V: TRBV15
D: .
size: few
DNA: TGTGCCACCAGCAGAGGGGGTCAGGGAGCCTACAATGAGCAGTTCTTC
CDR3: CATSRGGQGAYNEQFF

J: TRBJ1-3
V: TRBV5-1
D: .
size: .
DNA: TGCGCCAGCAGCTTACAGGGAACGGACTCTGGAAACACCATATATTTT
CDR3: CASSLQGTDSGNTIYF

J: TRBJ1-2
V: TRBV19
D: TRBD1
size: .
DNA: TGTGCCAGCCAGAAGGGACAGGGAGGTGGCTACACCTTC
CDR3: CASQKGQGGGYTF

J: TRBJ2-3
V: TRBV21-1
D: .
size: few
DNA: TGTGCCAGCAGCAAAGTGAGCCAGAAGAGCCAAACTACCACAGATACGCAGTATTTT
CDR3: CASSKVSQKSQTTTDTQYF

J: TRBJ2-5
V: TRBV5-1
D: .
size: .
DNA: TGCGCCAGCAGCTTGGGGGGCGTAGGGGCGGCCCAAGAGACCCAGTACTTC
CDR3: CASSLGGVGAAQETQYF

J: TRBJ1-4
V: TRBV5-1
D: .
size: once
DNA: TGCGCCAGCAGCTCAAGCCCCGGGACTAATGAAAAACTGTTTTTT
CDR3: CASSSSPGTNEKLFF

J: TRBJ1-6
V: TRBV2
D: .
size: .
DNA: TGTGCCAGCAGTAGACAGTTGGACTCGTTGTTGGCCCTCCACTTT
CDR3: CASSRQLDSLLALHF

J: TRBJ2-7
V: TRBV15
D: .
size: .
DNA: TGTGCCACCAGCAGAGGCACCAGGGGGGTGGGGGAGCAGTACTTC
CDR3: CATSRGTRGVGEQYF

J: TRBJ1-6
V: TRBV3-1/TRBV3-2
D: .
size: .
DNA: TGTGCCAGCAGCCAATCTTGGGATTCACCCCTCCACTTT
CDR3: CASSQSWDSPLHF

J: TRBJ2-2
V: TRBV29-1
D: .
size: .
DNA: TGCAGCGTTGACCGGGACACCGGGGAGCTGTTTTTT
CDR3: CSVDRDTGELFF